The 29 T cell receptor beta chains below all came from one sample that was sequenced in a study of cytomegalovirus exposure and HLA in healthy donors. The PCR contained 60 Vbeta and 13 Jbeta primers. This table comes from immunoSEQ multiplex PCR, and its TCRdb copy is limited to in-frame clones, with some not included. Of some 160,000 clones listed, approximately 80% are singletons. Sequencing input: PBMCs. The receptors shown here come from a man younger than 35 in good health and CMV-seronegative.

The chain links TRBV27 to TRBJ2-7; 12 bases fit TRBD1. The CDR3 contains 16 residues. Germline V gene lookup returns CDR1 MNHEY and CDR2 SMNVEV (reference sequence). Unmatched junction bases numbered 8, after V lost 4 bases and J lost 4 bases. The chain's CDR3 is CASSSLGTGGRYEQYF. The CDR3 DNA follows: TGTGCCAGCAGTTCCCTCGGGACAGGGGGCCGGTACGAGCAGTACTTC.

The rearrangement uses TRBV15 and TRBJ1-1; no definite D call. Germline lookup yields CDR1 LNHNV and CDR2 YYDKDF (reference sequence). The CDR3 spans 17 residues. The V end lost 4 bases, the J end lost 6 bases, and 24 bases lay between the germline ends. The CDR3 is CATSTRHMGLTNSEAFF. DNA for the CDR3: TGTGCCACCAGCACAAGGCATATGGGGTTGACTAACTCTGAAGCTTTCTTT.

V usage is TRBV6-5 and J usage is TRBJ2-6; the D gene is possibly TRBD2 (6 bases). Germline CDR1 and CDR2: MNHEY and SVGAGI. The CDR3 is made up of 14 amino acids. Trimming took off 8 bases at V and 0 bases at J, with 8 bases between the two ends. The CDR3 DNA sequence: TGTGCCAGCCGGGGGAGCTCTGGGGCCAACGTCCTGACTTTC. Its protein product is CASRGSSGANVLTF.

The chain links TRBV4-3 to TRBJ2-1; D gene unclear. From germline, CDR1 is LGHNA and CDR2 YSLEER. V lost 4 bases and J lost 5, with 18 bases in between. The CDR3 is 16 amino acids. The CDR3 reads CASSPRPRQPDNEQFF. As DNA, the CDR3 is TGCGCCAGCAGCCCAAGACCCAGACAACCGGACAATGAGCAGTTCTTC.

V and J are TRBV7-2 and TRBJ2-3; 7 bases match TRBD2. V trimming: 4 bases; J trimming: 7 bases; junction bases outside the gene matches: 11. Germline assignment: CDR1 SGHTA and CDR2 FQGNSA. The CDR3 totals 15 residues. The CDR3 sequence is CASSSGTTSPYTQYF. In DNA form, the CDR3 reads TGTGCCAGCAGCTCAGGGACTACCTCACCTTATACGCAGTATTTT.

The chain is built from TRBV5-1 and TRBJ2-3; D is possibly TRBD1 (5 bases). The germline V and J ends were trimmed by 0 bases and 1 base, with 12 bases remaining between them. CDR3 length equals 16 residues. Per germline, CDR1 SGHRS and CDR2 YFSETQ. CDR3: CASSLGVGRGTDTQYF. The CDR3 nucleotides are TGCGCCAGCAGCTTGGGGGTGGGGCGCGGCACAGATACGCAGTATTTT. The whole variable domain, filled in from reference TRBV5-1 and TRBJ2-3, reads KAGVTQTPRYLIKTRGQQVTLSCSPISGHRSVSWYQQTPGQGLQFLFEYFSETQRNKGNFPGRFSGRQFSNSRSEMNVSTLELGDSALYLCASSLGVGRGTDTQYFGPGTRLTVL.

A word on this clone: Within the sample, other DNA sequences also encode this same CDR3. The gene calls are TRBV5-1 and TRBJ2-7; TRBD1 is a possible D gene (6 bases). Trimming removed 0 bases at V and 2 bases at J, with 6 bases between. The CDR3 has 13 residues. CDR1 and CDR2 from the germline V gene are SGHRS and YFSETQ. The CDR3 loop is CASSLDRAYEQYF. As DNA, the CDR3 is TGCGCCAGCAGCTTGGACAGGGCCTACGAGCAGTACTTC.

V gene TRBV10-3 combines with J gene TRBJ2-1; the D gene is possibly TRBD2 (6 bases). The CDR3 has 13 residues. V lost 6 bases and J 5 bases, leaving 11 bases between the germline ends. The V gene's germline CDR1 is ENHRY and CDR2 SYGVKD. Here the CDR3 reads CAIRDGGDNEQFF. The CDR3, as DNA: TGTGCCATCAGAGACGGAGGGGACAATGAGCAGTTCTTC.

This rearrangement joins TRBV5-1 to TRBJ1-1, with TRBD1 matching 8 bases. The CDR3 runs 13 residues. The V segment lost 3 bases and the J segment 5 bases; nucleotides outside the gene matches: 3. Germline V gene lookup returns CDR1 SGHRS and CDR2 YFSETQ. Here the CDR3 reads CASSWGQATEAFF. The DNA for the CDR3 is TGCGCCAGCAGCTGGGGACAGGCGACTGAAGCTTTCTTT. Complete variable domain (other parts from reference TRBV5-1 and TRBJ1-1): KAGVTQTPRYLIKTRGQQVTLSCSPISGHRSVSWYQQTPGQGLQFLFEYFSETQRNKGNFPGRFSGRQFSNSRSEMNVSTLELGDSALYLCASSWGQATEAFFGQGTRLTVV.

This sequence joins TRBV15 and TRBJ1-5; D is perhaps TRBD1 (5 bases). Trimming left V 1 base short and J 2 bases short, with 9 bases between. The CDR3 spans 15 residues. Looked up from germline, CDR1 is LNHNV and CDR2 is YYDKDF (reference sequence). The chain's CDR3 is CATSRARERNQPQHF. The CDR3 nucleotides read TGTGCCACCAGCAGAGCCAGGGAACGCAATCAGCCCCAGCATTTT.

The CDR3 loop is CASSPGHPGYEQYF. CDR3 bases: TGTGCCAGCAGCCCGGGACATCCCGGCTACGAGCAGTACTTC. The chain is built from TRBV28 and TRBJ2-7, with D possibly matching TRBD1 (6 bases). The CDR3 consists of 14 residues. V was pared by 6 bases and J by 3 bases, with 15 bases between. Germline-derived CDR1 and CDR2 are MDHEN and SYDVKM. Filled out from reference TRBV28 and TRBJ2-7, the complete variable domain reads DVKVTQSSRYLVKRTGEKVFLECVQDMDHENMFWYRQDPGLGLRLIYFSYDVKMKEKGDIPEGYSVSREKKERFSLILESASTNQTSMYLCASSPGHPGYEQYFGPGTRLTVT.

The chain links TRBV7-2 to TRBJ1-3; 8 bases match TRBD1. The J segment lost 7 bases and the V segment lost 3 bases, leaving 11 bases of the junction unmatched. The germline V gene has CDR1 SGHTA and CDR2 FQGNSA. The CDR3 consists of 16 residues. CDR3 in DNA: TGTGCCAGCAGCTTGGTCGGACAGGGAGTGAGTAACACCATATATTTT. It codes for CASSLVGQGVSNTIYF. Using reference TRBV7-2 and TRBJ1-3 for the parts outside the CDR3, the full variable domain is GAGVSQSPSNKVTEKGKDVELRCDPISGHTALYWYRQSLGQGLEFLIYFQGNSAPDKSGLPSDRFSAERTGGSVSTLTIQRTQQEDSAVYLCASSLVGQGVSNTIYFGEGSWLTVV.

V is TRBV27 and J is TRBJ1-1; TRBD1 might be the D (6 bases). V lost 6 bases and J lost 8, with 16 bases in between. This CDR3 region has 13 residues. Germline CDR1 reads MNHEY; CDR2 reads SMNVEV (reference sequence). In DNA form, the CDR3 reads TGTGCCAGCAGCTTACTCGGACAGACAGAAGCTTTCTTT. The encoded protein is CASSLLGQTEAFF.

This clone has a handful of counts. This chain links TRBV27 with TRBJ2-7, with D tentatively TRBD1 (6 bases). The CDR3 covers 15 residues. The V end lost 3 bases, the J end lost 1 base, and 13 bases lay between the germline ends. Germline assignment: CDR1 MNHEY and CDR2 SMNVEV (reference sequence). The CDR3 nucleotides read TGTGCCAGCAGTTTGGTAGTGGACAGATCCTACGAGCAGTACTTC. As protein: CASSLVVDRSYEQYF.

This chain connects TRBV7-6 to TRBJ2-2, with TRBD2 matching over 9 bases. V shed 1 base, J shed 1 base, and the junction held 1 base outside the gene matches. Looked up from germline, CDR1 is SGHVS and CDR2 is FNYEAQ. This CDR3 is 16 amino acids long. DNA of the CDR3: TGTGCCAGCAGCTTAGTTAGCGGGAGGAACACCGGGGAGCTGTTTTTT. Amino acid sequence: CASSLVSGRNTGELFF.

The V call is TRBV7-9, the J call TRBJ2-1, with 12 bases lining up with TRBD2. Germline V gives CDR1 SEHNR, CDR2 FQNEAQ (reference sequence). This CDR3 region has 15 residues. V trimming: 4 bases; J trimming: 12 bases; junction bases outside the gene matches: 10. The CDR3 sequence is CASSWTSGAPGGQFF. CDR3 DNA: TGTGCCAGCAGCTGGACTAGCGGGGCCCCGGGGGGGCAGTTCTTC.

CDR3 nucleotides: TGTGCCATCAGTGCGAGGGACACAGATACGCAGTATTTT. Amino acid sequence: CAISARDTDTQYF. The chain carries TRBV10-3 and TRBJ2-3, with D tentatively TRBD2 (5 bases). Trimming took off 4 bases at V and 2 bases at J, with 7 bases between the two ends. The V gene's germline CDR1 is ENHRY and CDR2 SYGVKD. The CDR3 has 13 residues.

The V and J genes are TRBV6-5 and TRBJ1-1; possible D gene TRBD1, 6 bases. This CDR3 comprises 14 residues. The V and J ends lost 5 bases and 1 base respectively, with 11 bases between them. Germline CDR1 and CDR2: MNHEY and SVGAGI. CDR3 DNA: TGTGCCAGCAGTAGGGACACCGGGAACACTGAAGCTTTCTTT. As protein: CASSRDTGNTEAFF.

This clone was picked up a small number of times. V gene TRBV5-1 combines with J gene TRBJ1-4; no clear D. CDR1 SGHRS and CDR2 YFSETQ come from the germline V gene. The CDR3 loop spans 14 amino acids. Trimming took off 0 bases at V and 6 bases at J, with 9 bases between the two ends. CDR3 protein: CASSLAGPYEKLFF. In DNA form, the CDR3 reads TGCGCCAGCAGCTTGGCAGGTCCCTATGAAAAACTGTTTTTT.

The sample holds one count of this clone. J is TRBJ1-2 and V is TRBV28; TRBD1 aligns across 7 bases. V shed 10 bases, J shed 8 bases, and the junction held 22 bases outside the gene matches. Per the germline V gene, CDR1 is MDHEN and CDR2 is SYDVKM. This CDR3 is 16 amino acids long. The chain's CDR3 is CATTSGTDTALYGYTF. The CDR3 nucleotides are TGTGCCACGACTTCCGGGACAGACACGGCCCTCTACGGCTACACCTTC.

The table lists this clone with a few counts. V gene TRBV11-3 combines with J gene TRBJ2-1; tentatively, D is TRBD2 (6 bases). Trimming took off 2 bases at V and 10 bases at J, with 9 bases between the two ends. The germline gives CDR1 SGHNT, CDR2 YENEEA. The CDR3 totals 12 residues. Here the CDR3 reads CASSLSSAEQFF. The DNA of the CDR3 is TGTGCCAGCAGCTTATCTAGCGCCGAGCAGTTCTTC.

The V gene is TRBV7-9, the J gene TRBJ1-5; D remains ambiguous. The length of the CDR3 is 14 residues. Trimming took off 0 bases at V and 2 bases at J, with 5 bases between the two ends. Germline lookup yields CDR1 SEHNR and CDR2 FQNEAQ (reference sequence). CDR3 region: CASSLANGNQPQHF. The CDR3 DNA reads TGTGCCAGCAGCTTAGCCAATGGCAATCAGCCCCAGCATTTT.

This sequence joins TRBV6-5 and TRBJ1-1, with 7 bases matching TRBD1. Germline CDR1 and CDR2: MNHEY and SVGAGI. Trimming at V came to 7 bases and at J to 5 bases, leaving 4 bases not matched to a gene. The CDR3 spans 12 residues. The CDR3 nucleotides read TGTGCCAGCACCAGGGGGAAGACTGAAGCTTTCTTT. As protein: CASTRGKTEAFF.

The chain carries TRBV9 and TRBJ2-6; 8 nucleotides line up with TRBD1. The germline V gene encodes CDR1 SGDLS and CDR2 YYNGEE. The CDR3 runs 19 residues. Trimming at V came to 3 bases and at J to 1 base, leaving 12 bases not matched to a gene. CDR3 region: CASSERLQGDLSGANVLTF. Written as DNA, the CDR3 is TGTGCCAGCAGCGAACGCTTACAGGGGGACTTGTCTGGGGCCAACGTCCTGACTTTC.

The gene calls are TRBV6-5 and TRBJ2-7; 9 bases are shared with TRBD1. Unmatched junction bases numbered 10, after V lost 6 bases and J lost 4 bases. CDR1 MNHEY and CDR2 SVGAGI come from the germline V gene. The CDR3 runs 15 residues. In DNA, the CDR3 is TGTGCCAGCAGGGACACCGGGACAGGGACTTACGAGCAGTACTTC. It codes for CASRDTGTGTYEQYF.

The chain is built from TRBV7-2 and TRBJ2-6, with D perhaps matching TRBD2 (5 bases). This CDR3 has 18 amino acids. Germline V lookup: CDR1 SGHTA, CDR2 FQGNSA. V lost 1 base to trimming and J lost 1 base, with 14 bases between them. The CDR3 coding sequence is TGTGCCAGCAGCTTAGTCGGAGGTTCACTTTCTGGGGCCAACGTCCTGACTTTC. Amino acids: CASSLVGGSLSGANVLTF.

The J gene is TRBJ2-7, the V gene TRBV9, with a possible D match to TRBD2 (5 bases). Trimming removed 0 bases at V and 6 bases at J, with 19 bases between. From germline, CDR1 is SGDLS and CDR2 YYNGEE. The CDR3 runs 16 residues. CDR3 in amino acids: CASSVGRDSFVGEQYF. As DNA, the CDR3 is TGTGCCAGCAGCGTAGGACGGGATTCGTTCGTAGGCGAGCAGTACTTC. The full variable domain, its missing parts supplied by reference TRBV9 and TRBJ2-7, is DSGVTQTPKHLITATGQRVTLRCSPRSGDLSVYWYQQSLDQGLQFLIQYYNGEERAKGNILERFSAQQFPDLHSELNLSSLELGDSALYFCASSVGRDSFVGEQYFGPGTRLTVT.

The rearrangement joins TRBV7-3 to TRBJ2-7, with 8 bases lining up with TRBD2. Losses at the gene ends were 1 base for V and 3 bases for J; bases not matched to a gene: 17. This CDR3 comprises 19 residues. Germline V gene lookup returns CDR1 SGHTA and CDR2 FQGTGA. The DNA for the CDR3 is TGTGCCAGCAGCTTAAAAGCGGGGGCCCCGGGAATCCCGCTCTACGAGCAGTACTTC. The encoded protein is CASSLKAGAPGIPLYEQYF. Full variable domain (outside the CDR3, taken from reference TRBV7-3 and TRBJ2-7): GAGVSQTPSNKVTEKGKYVELRCDPISGHTALYWYRQSLGQGPEFLIYFQGTGAADDSGLPNDRFFAVRPEGSVSTLKIQRTERGDSAVYLCASSLKAGAPGIPLYEQYFGPGTRLTVT.

The chain recombines TRBV20-1 with TRBJ1-1, with D unresolved. The germline V gene encodes CDR1 DFQATT and CDR2 SNEGSKA (reference sequence). The CDR3 runs 11 residues. Trimming shortened V by 6 bases and J by 6 bases, and 11 bases separated the two germline ends. The CDR3 sequence: CSAPGSAEAFF. In DNA form, the CDR3 reads TGCAGTGCACCCGGGTCGGCTGAAGCTTTCTTT.